The 30 T cell receptor beta chains below all came from one sample that was sequenced in a study of blood T cell repertoires in COVID-19. Repertoires were generated with immunoSEQ multiplex PCR, while TCRdb's copy carries only in-frame clones and drops some. The data show roughly 100,000 clones, with 60% to 85% seen just once and approximately 9.3% held by the top ten. The specimen was peripheral blood. The receptors originated from a woman aged 80 or older with acute or convalescent COVID-19.

This rearrangement joins TRBV6-1 to TRBJ1-2; D gene ambiguous. V was pared by 3 bases and J by 0 bases, with 2 bases between. This CDR3 comprises 12 residues. CDR1 and CDR2 (germline): MNHNS, SASEGT. CDR3 sequence (DNA): TGTGCCAGCAGTGACACTAACTATGGCTACACCTTC. Translating it yields CASSDTNYGYTF.

V is TRBV6-6 and J is TRBJ2-2, with TRBD1 matching 8 bases. The closer fit of TRBJ1-3 to the DNA end suggests the J call may be wrong. CDR1 is MNHNY, CDR2 SVGAGI, per germline (reference sequence). The CDR3 is 16 amino acids. The CDR3 nucleotides are TGTGCCAGCAGTTTAGAGGGTGGACAGGGAACAAACACCATATATTTT. Protein product: CASSLEGGQGTNTIYF.

In DNA form, the CDR3 reads TGCAGTGCTCCCCAGGGCGAGCAGTACTTC. Its protein product is CSAPQGEQYF. This chain links TRBV20-1 with TRBJ2-7; the D gene is possibly TRBD1 (5 bases). CDR3 length: 10 residues. Germline CDR1 reads DFQATT; CDR2 reads SNEGSKA (reference sequence). V lost 5 bases and J lost 6, with 8 bases in between.

The sample holds a few counts of this clone. This rearrangement joins TRBV4-3 to TRBJ1-1; TRBD1 is a possible D gene (5 bases). Per germline, CDR1 LGHNA and CDR2 YSLEER. This CDR3 contains 17 residues. The ends were cut back, 0 bases at V and 3 bases at J, with 17 bases in the middle. The CDR3 reads CASSQDITAGPYTEAFF. The DNA for the CDR3 is TGCGCCAGCAGCCAAGATATCACCGCGGGACCGTACACTGAAGCTTTCTTT.

The rearrangement uses TRBV7-9 and TRBJ1-1; 10 positions match TRBD1. J gave up 8 bases and V 5 bases, and 2 bases lay outside the gene matches. The CDR3 length is 12 residues. Germline V gene sequence: CDR1 SEHNR, CDR2 FQNEAQ (reference sequence). This CDR3 is CASSKDRGEAFF. CDR3 in DNA: TGTGCCAGCAGCAAGGACAGGGGGGAAGCTTTCTTT.

The chain combines TRBV7-9 with TRBJ2-1; D is perhaps TRBD2 (5 bases). The CDR3 extends over 15 amino acids. Germline CDR1 reads SEHNR; CDR2 reads FQNEAQ (reference sequence). Deletions cut 4 bases from V and 0 bases from J, with 10 bases between. CDR3 residues: CASSSGESSYNEQFF. In nucleotides, the CDR3 is TGTGCCAGCAGCTCCGGGGAAAGCTCCTACAATGAGCAGTTCTTC.

This rearrangement joins TRBV28 to TRBJ1-2; 7 positions match TRBD1. V lost 6 bases to trimming and J lost 8 bases; unmatched junction nucleotides: 12. Looked up from germline, CDR1 is MDHEN and CDR2 is SYDVKM. The CDR3 totals 14 residues. The CDR3 reads CASSLRGTERGYTF. CDR3 DNA sequence: TGTGCCAGCAGCCTCAGGGGGACCGAGCGGGGCTACACCTTC.

Written as DNA, the CDR3 is TGTGCCAGCAGCTTAGGGAGTGGATCCGCTTATGGCTACACCTTC. Amino acid sequence: CASSLGSGSAYGYTF. The V call is TRBV7-9, the J call TRBJ1-2, with no clear D. Trimming shortened V by 1 base and J by 5 bases, and 14 bases separated the two germline ends. This CDR3 contains 15 residues. Germline CDR1 reads SEHNR; CDR2 reads FQNEAQ (reference sequence).

This sequence joins TRBV5-4 and TRBJ2-5; D is ambiguous. Trimming shortened V by 0 bases and J by 2 bases, and 5 bases separated the two germline ends. The CDR3 loop spans 13 amino acids. Per the germline V gene, CDR1 is SGHNT and CDR2 is YYREEE (reference sequence). CDR3 amino acids: CASSLATQETQYF. Written as DNA, the CDR3 is TGTGCCAGCAGCTTGGCGACTCAAGAGACCCAGTACTTC.

The chain recombines TRBV6-2 or TRBV6-3 with TRBJ2-2, with D possibly matching TRBD1 (5 bases). CDR3 size: 12 residues. Trimming took off 4 bases at V and 8 bases at J, with 8 bases between the two ends. Germline values: CDR1 MNHEY, CDR2 SVGEGT. CDR3 in DNA: TGTGCCAGCAGTTTCCAGGGAGGGGAGCTGTTTTTT. This gives the protein CASSFQGGELFF.

The chain recombines TRBV7-2 with TRBJ2-1; TRBD2 matches 14 bases. Germline-derived CDR1 and CDR2 are SGHTA and FQGNSA. This CDR3 contains 15 residues. With V trimmed by 7 bases and J by 7 bases, 6 bases remained unmatched. CDR3: CASTPGLAGGNEQFF. DNA of the CDR3: TGTGCCAGCACCCCTGGACTAGCGGGAGGTAATGAGCAGTTCTTC.

The V gene is TRBV11-2, the J gene TRBJ1-1; no clear D gene. V was shortened by 5 bases and J by 3 bases, with 10 bases between the two germline ends. The CDR3 spans 13 residues. Germline-derived CDR1 and CDR2 are SGHAT and FQNNGV. In DNA, the CDR3 is TGTGCCAGCAGCCCAAGGACTGACACTGAAGCTTTCTTT. Its translation is CASSPRTDTEAFF.

This sequence joins TRBV4-2 and TRBJ1-5; 8 positions match TRBD1. There are 15 residues in the CDR3. The germline V gene encodes CDR1 LGHNA and CDR2 YNFKEQ. The V segment lost 1 base and the J segment 5 bases; nucleotides outside the gene matches: 4. CDR3 loop: CASSQAQGQDQPQHF. The CDR3 DNA reads as TGTGCCAGCAGCCAAGCACAGGGACAGGATCAGCCCCAGCATTTT.

This sequence joins TRBV5-1 and TRBJ1-1; tentatively, D is TRBD1 (6 bases). In germline, CDR1 is SGHRS, CDR2 YFSETQ. This CDR3 is 14 amino acids long. Trimming removed 4 bases from V and 4 bases from J, with 14 bases in between. The CDR3: CASSARGGGTEAFF. CDR3 nucleotides: TGCGCCAGCAGCGCCAGGGGTGGGGGCACTGAAGCTTTCTTT.

The chain uses TRBV5-1 and TRBJ2-5; 11 bases map to TRBD2. The CDR3 spans 17 residues. J was trimmed by 1 base and V by 0 bases; bases with no gene match: 5. The germline gives CDR1 SGHRS, CDR2 YFSETQ. The CDR3, as DNA: TGCGCCAGCAGCTTGGTATTAGCGGGAGGGATCCAAGAGACCCAGTACTTC. This gives the protein CASSLVLAGGIQETQYF. Based on the CDR3 plus reference TRBV5-1 and TRBJ2-5, the full variable domain is KAGVTQTPRYLIKTRGQQVTLSCSPISGHRSVSWYQQTPGQGLQFLFEYFSETQRNKGNFPGRFSGRQFSNSRSEMNVSTLELGDSALYLCASSLVLAGGIQETQYFGPGTRLLVL.

This chain uses TRBV4-1 with TRBJ2-5; D is perhaps TRBD1 (5 bases). Trimming shortened V by 5 bases and J by 4 bases, and 11 bases separated the two germline ends. The CDR3 totals 13 residues. The germline V gene has CDR1 MGHRA and CDR2 YSYEKL. The CDR3 nucleotides are TGCGCCAGCAGCTCGTTAAGGGGAGAGACCCAGTACTTC. Translation: CASSSLRGETQYF.

This clone is a singleton in its sample. This chain connects TRBV28 to TRBJ2-1; TRBD2 matches at 12 bases. CDR3 length: 15 amino acids. CDR1 is MDHEN and CDR2 is SYDVKM in the germline V gene. V dropped 5 bases and J dropped 3; count of bases not matched to a gene: 2. The CDR3 loop reads CASSTSGGNYNEQFF. The CDR3 DNA follows: TGTGCCAGCAGTACTAGCGGGGGGAACTACAATGAGCAGTTCTTC.

The CDR3 region is CASSRWGETQETQYF. The CDR3 DNA is TGTGCCAGCAGCCGTTGGGGGGAGACCCAAGAGACCCAGTACTTC. The chain has TRBV3-1 (or the pseudogene TRBV3-2) and TRBJ2-5; D may be TRBD2 (6 bases). The CDR3 covers 15 residues. V lost 4 bases and J lost 1, with 13 bases in between. Germline-derived CDR1 and CDR2 are LGHDT and YNNKEL (reference sequence).

This sequence joins TRBV13 and TRBJ2-6; 8 bases agree with TRBD2. Per germline, CDR1 PRHDT and CDR2 FYEKMQ (reference sequence). This CDR3 is built from 19 residues. J gave up 0 bases and V 2 bases, and 9 bases lay outside the gene matches. The CDR3 spells CASSLLMAGGGSGANVLTF. The CDR3 DNA reads as TGTGCCAGCAGCTTATTGATGGCCGGGGGGGGCTCTGGGGCCAACGTCCTGACTTTC.

This clone was recorded only once. The V and J genes are TRBV6-5 and TRBJ1-5; tentative D call: TRBD1 (5 bases). V shed 8 bases and J shed 5 bases, with 13 bases lying between them. The CDR3 totals 13 residues. CDR1 is MNHEY, CDR2 SVGAGI, per germline. CDR3 region: CASGDYPHQPQHF. CDR3 sequence (DNA): TGTGCCAGCGGGGACTATCCCCATCAGCCCCAGCATTTT.

The CDR3 is CASSLIVWGRGTQYF. The CDR3 DNA reads TGTGCCAGCAGCCTCATCGTGTGGGGGAGGGGGACCCAGTACTTC. This chain uses TRBV7-2 with TRBJ2-5, with TRBD2 matching 7 bases. With V trimmed by 5 bases and J by 7 bases, 13 bases remained unmatched. Germline CDR1 SGHTA, CDR2 FQGNSA. The CDR3 totals 15 residues. Complete variable domain (other parts from reference TRBV7-2 and TRBJ2-5): GAGVSQSPSNKVTEKGKDVELRCDPISGHTALYWYRQSLGQGLEFLIYFQGNSAPDKSGLPSDRFSAERTGGSVSTLTIQRTQQEDSAVYLCASSLIVWGRGTQYFGPGTRLLVL.

This clone was counted a few times. The chain combines TRBV10-3 with TRBJ1-2; D uncertain. V dropped 0 bases and J dropped 4 bases, with 15 bases sitting between them. The CDR3 is 16 amino acids. Germline V gene data show CDR1 as ENHRY and CDR2 as SYGVKD. In DNA form, the CDR3 reads TGTGCCATCAGTGAGTCGACTTTCCGAGGGATCTATGGCTACACCTTC. Amino acid sequence: CAISESTFRGIYGYTF.

The chain recombines TRBV11-3 with TRBJ1-2; D unclear. Trimming pared 0 bases from V and 4 bases from J, leaving 6 bases between. This CDR3 has 13 amino acids. CDR1 SGHNT and CDR2 YENEEA come from the germline V gene. CDR3 in DNA: TGTGCCAGCAGCTTAGACGCGCGCTATGGCTACACCTTC. It yields the protein CASSLDARYGYTF.

A single count supports this clone. The V gene is TRBV4-1, the J gene TRBJ2-7; D remains unclear. The CDR3 consists of 13 residues. CDR1 and CDR2 (germline): MGHRA, YSYEKL. V lost 0 bases to trimming and J lost 7 bases, with 10 bases between them. This CDR3 reads CASSQDLGREQYF. The CDR3 DNA sequence: TGCGCCAGCAGCCAAGATCTCGGTCGGGAGCAGTACTTC.

CDR3 in amino acids: CASSGGLRGSSYNEQFF. The CDR3 region has the DNA TGTGCCAGCAGCGGAGGACTGCGGGGTAGCTCCTACAATGAGCAGTTCTTC. The chain uses TRBV5-4 and TRBJ2-1, with D possibly TRBD2 on 6 matching bases. V was clipped by 4 bases and J by 0 bases, with 17 bases between them. The CDR3 is made up of 17 amino acids. Germline V gene lookup returns CDR1 SGHNT and CDR2 YYREEE (reference sequence).

V is TRBV28 and J is TRBJ1-2; TRBD1 is a possible D gene (5 bases). Germline V gives CDR1 MDHEN, CDR2 SYDVKM. The CDR3 spans 14 residues. V dropped 6 bases and J dropped 0 bases, with 11 bases sitting between them. CDR3 loop: CASSGGSSNYGYTF. DNA of the CDR3: TGTGCCAGCAGCGGGGGGTCCTCTAACTATGGCTACACCTTC.

This chain links TRBV19 with TRBJ1-2, with D possibly matching TRBD1 (5 bases). Trimming removed 1 base at V and 4 bases at J, with 7 bases between. The germline V gene encodes CDR1 LNHDA and CDR2 SQIVND (reference sequence). This CDR3 has 13 residues. CDR3 protein: CASSIAGPYGYTF. In DNA form, the CDR3 reads TGTGCCAGTAGTATAGCAGGGCCCTATGGCTACACCTTC. Drawing the rest from reference TRBV19 and TRBJ1-2, the complete variable domain is DGGITQSPKYLFRKEGQNVTLSCEQNLNHDAMYWYRQDPGQGLRLIYYSQIVNDFQKGDIAEGYSVSREKKESFPLTVTSAQKNPTAFYLCASSIAGPYGYTFGSGTRLTVV.

The gene calls are TRBV4-3 and TRBJ2-1; D unresolved. The CDR3 contains 14 residues. Trimming left V 0 bases short and J 6 bases short, with 9 bases between. CDR1 LGHNA and CDR2 YSLEER come from the germline V gene. This CDR3 reads CASSQDPQFNEQFF. The CDR3 DNA sequence: TGCGCCAGCAGCCAAGATCCGCAGTTCAATGAGCAGTTCTTC.

The chain couples TRBV7-6 to TRBJ2-1; TRBD2 matches 13 bases. The CDR3 runs to 15 residues. From germline, CDR1 is SGHVS and CDR2 FNYEAQ. Unmatched junction bases numbered 7, after V lost 5 bases and J lost 9 bases. The CDR3 loop is CASSRMTSGRTEQFF. CDR3 nucleotide sequence: TGTGCCAGCAGCCGGATGACTAGCGGGAGGACTGAGCAGTTCTTC.

The rearrangement uses TRBV3-1 (or the pseudogene TRBV3-2) and TRBJ2-5, with D maybe TRBD2 (5 bases). Between the trimmed V and J ends, which lost 4 bases and 2 bases, there was a span of 8 bases. The germline V gene has CDR1 LGHDT and CDR2 YNNKEL (reference sequence). The CDR3 spans 13 residues. In DNA, the CDR3 is TGTGCCAGCAGCCCCGGACTGCAAGAGACCCAGTACTTC. This gives the protein CASSPGLQETQYF.